This T cell receptor (beta chain) was documented in a study of blood T cell repertoires in COVID-19. On the study more broadly: Collection of acute and convalescent COVID-19 samples took place in the United States, Italy and Spain. T cells, B-cell-depleted T cells, or PBMCs provided the cDNA or gDNA that served as material.

Sequencing used immunoSEQ multiplex PCR; TCRdb keeps in-frame clones, though not all of them. This repertoire shows roughly 100,000 clones, about 88% found once; its top ten account for approximately 5.1%. The CDR3 is 12 residues long. Trimming took 4 bases from V and 5 from J, leaving 8 bases between them. The V gene's germline CDR1 is MNHNY and CDR2 SVGAGI (reference sequence). The receptor's source is a human donor in a cohort sampled during active COVID-19. Sequencing was done on a sample of peripheral blood. This chain connects TRBV6-6 to TRBJ1-2; TRBD1 is a possible D gene (5 bases). For the CDR3, the DNA is TGTGCCAGCAGTTCTGACAGTTATGGCTACACCTTC. This gives the protein CASSSDSYGYTF.